This TCR beta chain derives from a study of cytomegalovirus exposure and HLA in healthy donors. Broader study findings: An Asian-associated ancestry cluster reportedly showed fewer N-insertions than the approximately 670-donor mean in a later analysis.

Primers included in the PCR were 60 Vbeta and 13 Jbeta primers. Produced via immunoSEQ multiplex PCR; TCRdb's table is partial and in-frame only. The sample has under 200,000 clones, 70% to 90% seen once. The CDR3 consists of 13 residues. In germline, CDR1 is GTSNPN, CDR2 SVGIG (reference sequence). Trimming took 2 bases from V and 5 from J; bases not matched to a gene: 2. This clone appeared once. As yet, its antigen is unknown. The sample consisted of PBMCs. This clonotype was obtained from a woman between 45 and 60 years old in good health and CMV-seronegative. The chain uses TRBV30 and TRBJ1-1; 10 nucleotides match TRBD1. The CDR3 sequence is CAWSSDRGTEAFF. CDR3 coding DNA: TGTGCCTGGAGTTCGGACAGGGGGACTGAAGCTTTCTTT.